This TCR beta chain was observed in a study of shared clonotypes between healthy human individuals. Study-wide results and caveats: Only blood was sampled; tissue repertoires likely differ.

Worth noting for this clone: Its target is not known.

CDR1 is LNHDA and CDR2 is SQIVND in the germline V gene (reference sequence). The V end was cut by 2 bases, the J end by 6 bases, with 10 bases between. This CDR3 contains 14 residues. Each donor was a Caucasian adult residing in Nashville, Tennessee. The table came from immunoSEQ multiplex PCR; TCRdb's copy has only in-frame clones and leaves some out. The table lists about a million clones, 60% to 85% of them singletons. The clonotype comes from a young man in good health. Input material: memory CD4+ T cells sorted from blood. As to subset: CD45RA-negative fraction. V is TRBV19 and J is TRBJ2-2, with TRBD2 as a possible D gene (5 bases). As DNA, the CDR3 is TGTGCCAGTAGTATATCCGGGATATCCGGGGAGCTGTTTTTT. This sequence encodes CASSISGISGELFF.